Here is one TCR beta chain with its context. Its antigen is unidentified. This sample is part of a study of cytomegalovirus exposure and HLA in healthy donors. General study findings and limits: A further, later analysis showed that HLA-associated TCR beta chains (compared with equally common others) were more clonally expanded. In a later analysis, specific HLA alleles were associated with some 16,000 TCR beta sequences at a 0.05 false discovery rate.

V lost 10 bases to trimming and J lost 0 bases, with 20 bases between them. CDR3 length equals 17 residues. Germline values: CDR1 SGHNT, CDR2 YYREEE (reference sequence). The primer mix had 60 Vbeta and 13 Jbeta primers. The repertoire was sequenced with immunoSEQ multiplex PCR; TCRdb's copy has only in-frame clones and lacks some. The repertoire includes approximately 160,000 clones, around 77% of them detected once, and 1.5% to 2% sits in the top ten. Sequencing was done on a sample of PBMCs. The genes are TRBV5-4 and TRBJ2-6, with D tentatively TRBD2 (5 bases). The receptor's source is a woman aged 25 to 39 in good health and CMV-seronegative. The CDR3 here is CAGTTGGGPSGANVLTF. The CDR3 DNA reads TGTGCCGGAACGACGGGCGGAGGACCCTCTGGGGCCAACGTCCTGACTTTC.